Below, 32 T cell receptor beta chains from the same sample are listed, as sequenced in a study of blood T cell repertoires in COVID-19. TCRdb keeps only in-frame clones here, not all; method: immunoSEQ multiplex PCR. The table lists some 240,000 clones, around 83% of them singletons. The material sequenced was peripheral blood. The receptors were sampled from a woman in her 40s who had recovered from COVID-19.

This chain joins TRBV7-2 and TRBJ2-7; TRBD2 is a possible D gene (6 bases). The V end lost 1 base, the J end lost 2 bases, and 15 bases lay between the germline ends. CDR1 is SGHTA and CDR2 is FQGNSA in the germline V gene. The CDR3 is made up of 16 amino acids. The CDR3 DNA sequence: TGTGCCAGCAGCTTAGTGGGCGGGGCGAGCGCCTACGAGCAGTACTTC. It yields the protein CASSLVGGASAYEQYF.

This sequence joins TRBV5-4 and TRBJ1-4, with TRBD1 identical over 10 bases. The CDR3 covers 17 residues. Germline V gene sequence: CDR1 SGHNT, CDR2 YYREEE (reference sequence). V shed 5 bases, J shed 7 bases, and the junction held 14 bases outside the gene matches. This CDR3 is CASSRKSPGQGFEKLFF. Here the CDR3 DNA reads TGTGCCAGCAGTCGAAAGAGCCCGGGACAGGGGTTTGAAAAACTGTTTTTT. The full variable domain, rest sourced from reference TRBV5-4 and TRBJ1-4, is ETGVTQSPTHLIKTRGQQVTLRCSSQSGHNTVSWYQQALGQGPQFIFQYYREEENGRGNFPPRFSGLQFPNYSSELNVNALELDDSALYLCASSRKSPGQGFEKLFFGSGTQLSVL.

The chain is built from TRBV10-3 and TRBJ2-3; a weak D match, TRBD1 (5 bases). V lost 4 bases and J lost 11, with 13 bases in between. Germline CDR1 reads ENHRY; CDR2 reads SYGVKD. The CDR3 is 12 amino acids. This chain's CDR3 is CAISVTEVGQYF. The DNA for the CDR3 is TGTGCCATCAGTGTGACAGAGGTAGGGCAGTATTTT.

The V and J genes are TRBV30 and TRBJ1-1; possibly TRBD1 for D (6 bases). The CDR3 consists of 13 residues. Deletions cut 3 bases from V and 0 bases from J, with 8 bases between. CDR1 and CDR2 (germline): GTSNPN, SVGIG (reference sequence). The CDR3 loop is CAWRRTVNTEAFF. Written as DNA, the CDR3 is TGTGCCTGGAGACGGACAGTGAACACTGAAGCTTTCTTT.

This sequence joins TRBV11-3 and TRBJ1-2; D unclear. V lost 5 bases and J lost 8, with 15 bases in between. This CDR3 contains 13 residues. Germline V gives CDR1 SGHNT, CDR2 YENEEA. This CDR3 reads CASSLATDRGYTF. CDR3 DNA sequence: TGTGCCAGCAGCCTGGCCACAGACCGGGGCTACACCTTC.

This chain joins TRBV6-4 and TRBJ2-7, with D possibly matching TRBD1 (5 bases). V was clipped by 2 bases and J by 4 bases, with 9 bases between them. The CDR3 sequence is 13 residues long. Germline loops: CDR1 MRHNA, CDR2 SNTAGT. CDR3 bases: TGTGCCAGCAGTGACCGGCAGGGTTACGAGCAGTACTTC. It encodes CASSDRQGYEQYF.

The rearrangement uses TRBV19 and TRBJ1-5; D gene unclear. CDR3 length equals 16 residues. Trimming took off 2 bases at V and 3 bases at J, with 14 bases between the two ends. Germline lookup yields CDR1 LNHDA and CDR2 SQIVND (reference sequence). The CDR3 DNA sequence: TGTGCCAGTAGTATAATCTCGCAGGCCCTCAATCAGCCCCAGCATTTT. Translation: CASSIISQALNQPQHF.

Only a few counts were recorded for this clone. V and J are TRBV27 and TRBJ2-1; D perhaps matches TRBD1 (5 bases). There are 22 residues in the CDR3. V gave up 1 base and J gave up 0 bases, with 28 bases separating them. In germline, CDR1 is MNHEY, CDR2 SMNVEV (reference sequence). CDR3 bases: TGTGCCAGCAGTTTATTGCGCCCTATCAGGGCCCGGGCCGTTAGCTCCTACAATGAGCAGTTCTTC. Encoded protein: CASSLLRPIRARAVSSYNEQFF.

This chain joins TRBV6-5 and TRBJ2-7; TRBD1 matches at 8 bases. Germline V gives CDR1 MNHEY, CDR2 SVGAGI. V shed 6 bases and J 4 bases; nucleotides not matched to a gene: 11. CDR3 length equals 15 residues. CDR3 bases: TGTGCCAGCAGCCAAACTAGAGGACAGGGATACGAGCAGTACTTC. Amino acids: CASSQTRGQGYEQYF.

V is TRBV9 and J is TRBJ1-1; TRBD1 might be the D (6 bases). The CDR3 is 13 amino acids. Trimming stripped 4 bases from V and 8 bases from J, with 15 bases between. Germline-derived CDR1 and CDR2 are SGDLS and YYNGEE. The CDR3 loop reads CASSKSTGPEAFF. The DNA of the CDR3 is TGTGCCAGCAGCAAGTCAACAGGGCCCGAAGCTTTCTTT.

Written as DNA, the CDR3 is TGTGCCAGCAGAACAACTAGCGCTTATTCCTACGAGCAGTACTTC. This translates into CASRTTSAYSYEQYF. The chain recombines TRBV6-5 with TRBJ2-7; TRBD2 aligns across 7 bases. The CDR3 contains 15 residues. V was pared by 6 bases and J by 1 base, with 9 bases of the junction left unmatched. Germline-derived CDR1 and CDR2 are MNHEY and SVGAGI.

V gene TRBV12-3 or TRBV12-4 combines with J gene TRBJ1-1; D might be TRBD1 (6 bases). CDR3 size: 13 residues. V lost 1 base to trimming and J lost 6 bases, with 9 bases between them. CDR3 region: CASSLGEGAEAFF. The DNA of the CDR3 is TGTGCCAGCAGTTTAGGGGAGGGGGCTGAAGCTTTCTTT.

The rearrangement links TRBV2 to TRBJ2-5; no definite D call. Germline V lookup: CDR1 SNHLY, CDR2 FYNNEI. The CDR3 sequence is 12 residues long. V lost 9 bases to trimming and J lost 1 base, with 9 bases between them. The CDR3 DNA reads as TGTGCCAGTACAGAGATCCAAGAGACCCAGTACTTC. Its translation is CASTEIQETQYF.

The chain uses TRBV5-1 and TRBJ2-3; tentatively, D is TRBD1 (5 bases). Germline CDR1 and CDR2: SGHRS and YFSETQ. The V gene lost 6 bases and the J gene lost 6 bases, with 11 bases spanning the gap. The CDR3 is 12 residues long. The DNA of the CDR3 is TGCGCCAGCACGGGTCAGGGCGATACGCAGTATTTT. Protein sequence: CASTGQGDTQYF.

The rearrangement uses TRBV4-2 and TRBJ2-1; D may be TRBD2 (6 bases). The CDR3 contains 14 residues. Germline V gene sequence: CDR1 LGHNA, CDR2 YNFKEQ. V lost 4 bases and J lost 8, with 15 bases in between. Here the CDR3 DNA reads TGTGCCAGCAGCCGGACGACTAGTTTGGATGAGCAGTTCTTC. Translating it yields CASSRTTSLDEQFF.

The V and J genes are TRBV7-8 and TRBJ2-7; TRBD1 is a possible D gene (5 bases). CDR1 is SGHVS, CDR2 FQNEAQ, per germline. Trimming removed 8 bases at V and 4 bases at J, with 21 bases between. This CDR3 is 15 amino acids long. CDR3 residues: CASLPSQSGQYEQYF. DNA of the CDR3: TGTGCCAGCTTGCCCAGCCAATCAGGGCAATACGAGCAGTACTTC.

This rearrangement joins TRBV9 to TRBJ2-7; TRBD2 matches at 11 bases. The junction had 2 bases not matched to a gene; V was cut back by 2 bases and J by 7 bases. This CDR3 has 13 residues. CDR1 and CDR2 (germline): SGDLS, YYNGEE. CDR3 in amino acids: CASSVGLADEQYF. CDR3 nucleotides: TGTGCCAGCAGCGTGGGACTAGCGGATGAGCAGTACTTC. Supplemented by reference TRBV9 and TRBJ2-7, the full variable domain reads DSGVTQTPKHLITATGQRVTLRCSPRSGDLSVYWYQQSLDQGLQFLIQYYNGEERAKGNILERFSAQQFPDLHSELNLSSLELGDSALYFCASSVGLADEQYFGPGTRLTVT.

The J gene is TRBJ2-2, the V gene TRBV19, with TRBD1 matching over 7 bases. V trimming: 6 bases; J trimming: 5 bases; junction bases outside the gene matches: 6. Per germline, CDR1 LNHDA and CDR2 SQIVND (reference sequence). This CDR3 is built from 14 residues. The CDR3 nucleotides read TGTGCCAGTAGCGACAGGGTCGGGACCGGGGAGCTGTTTTTT. It yields the protein CASSDRVGTGELFF.

This clone occurred once. This chain joins TRBV10-3 and TRBJ2-7, with 8 bases lining up with TRBD1. This CDR3 contains 16 residues. V gave up 6 bases and J gave up 6 bases; unmatched junction bases: 16. Germline assignment: CDR1 ENHRY and CDR2 SYGVKD. Written as DNA, the CDR3 is TGTGCCATCAGAGCACTAGTCAGGACAGGGCCCTCCGAGCAGTACTTC. Its translation is CAIRALVRTGPSEQYF.

The V gene is TRBV28, the J gene TRBJ1-4; D unresolved. Germline values: CDR1 MDHEN, CDR2 SYDVKM. The CDR3 length is 12 residues. The V gene lost 4 bases and the J gene lost 6 bases, with 6 bases spanning the gap. DNA of the CDR3: TGTGCCAGCAGTTGGTCAGATGAAAAACTGTTTTTT. Translated: CASSWSDEKLFF.

The chain employs TRBV4-1 and TRBJ1-4, with 8 bases that match TRBD1. V was clipped by 5 bases and J by 4 bases; unmatched bases: 3. Germline V CDR1 and CDR2: MGHRA, YSYEKL. This CDR3 has 14 residues. The CDR3 sequence: CASSDRGFNEKLFF. CDR3 DNA sequence: TGCGCCAGCAGCGACAGGGGTTTTAATGAAAAACTGTTTTTT.

The J gene is TRBJ1-2, the V gene TRBV29-1, with D possibly being TRBD1 (6 bases). The length of the CDR3 is 12 residues. V gave up 5 bases and J gave up 4 bases, with 11 bases separating them. Germline-derived CDR1 and CDR2 are SQVTM and ANQGSEA. CDR3 loop: CSVLLQGYGYTF. CDR3 in DNA: TGCAGCGTTCTCCTACAGGGCTATGGCTACACCTTC.

V and J are TRBV28 and TRBJ2-1; D may be TRBD1 (5 bases). This CDR3 is built from 14 residues. Germline V gene sequence: CDR1 MDHEN, CDR2 SYDVKM. V lost 3 bases and J 7 bases, leaving 13 bases between the germline ends. In DNA, the CDR3 is TGTGCCAGCAGTTTTGGGCAGGGATGGAATGAGCAGTTCTTC. This encodes CASSFGQGWNEQFF.

The chain employs TRBV23-1 and TRBJ1-2; D gene uncertain. TRBV23-1 is designated an ORF whose function remains uncertain. The CDR3 consists of 14 residues. Between the trimmed V and J ends, which lost 0 bases and 4 bases, there was a span of 9 bases. CDR3 sequence (DNA): TGCGCCAGCAGTCAATCCAAACTTATCTATGGCTACACCTTC. Translation gives CASSQSKLIYGYTF.

This clone turned up a few times. This sequence joins TRBV3-1 (or the pseudogene TRBV3-2) and TRBJ1-2; 10 nucleotides align to TRBD1. The CDR3 loop spans 16 amino acids. The V and J ends lost 4 bases and 1 base, in that order; junction bases with no gene match: 6. Germline V CDR1 and CDR2: LGHDT, YNNKEL (reference sequence). The CDR3 sequence: CASSLGTGAINYGYTF. As DNA, the CDR3 is TGTGCCAGCAGCCTTGGGACAGGGGCAATTAACTATGGCTACACCTTC.

The genes are TRBV7-9 and TRBJ1-1, with unresolved D. The germline V gene has CDR1 SEHNR and CDR2 FQNEAQ (reference sequence). With 3 bases removed from V and 5 bases from J, the gap between germline ends came to 13 bases. The CDR3 runs 14 residues. The CDR3 nucleotides read TGTGCCAGCAGCTTTAATACGATTAGAACTGAAGCTTTCTTT. Translating gives CASSFNTIRTEAFF. The whole variable domain, remainder taken from reference TRBV7-9 and TRBJ1-1, is DTGVSQNPRHKITKRGQNVTFRCDPISEHNRLYWYRQTLGQGPEFLTYFQNEAQLEKSRLLSDRFSAERPKGSFSTLEIQRTEQGDSAMYLCASSFNTIRTEAFFGQGTRLTVV.

The chain couples TRBV6-5 to TRBJ2-2; a weak D match, TRBD1 (5 bases). The V end lost 7 bases, the J end lost 0 bases, and 12 bases lay between the germline ends. This CDR3 is built from 15 residues. The germline CDR1 and CDR2 sequences are MNHEY and SVGAGI. The CDR3 reads CASTPDRTNTGELFF. CDR3 sequence (DNA): TGTGCCAGCACCCCCGACAGAACGAACACCGGGGAGCTGTTTTTT.

V usage is TRBV15 and J usage is TRBJ1-3; tentative D call: TRBD1 (5 bases). CDR3 length: 15 residues. The V gene lost 1 base and the J gene lost 0 bases, with 7 bases spanning the gap. Per germline, CDR1 LNHNV and CDR2 YYDKDF (reference sequence). The CDR3: CATSRAGNSGNTIYF. CDR3 sequence (DNA): TGTGCCACCAGCAGAGCAGGGAACTCTGGAAACACCATATATTTT. The whole variable domain, filled in from reference TRBV15 and TRBJ1-3, reads DAMVIQNPRYQVTQFGKPVTLSCSQTLNHNVMYWYQQKSSQAPKLLFHYYDKDFNNEADTPDNFQSRRPNTSFCFLDIRSPGLGDTAMYLCATSRAGNSGNTIYFGEGSWLTVV.

The chain couples TRBV15 to TRBJ1-5; 8 positions agree with TRBD1. This CDR3 contains 16 residues. From germline, CDR1 is LNHNV and CDR2 YYDKDF (reference sequence). The trim removed 2 bases at V and 4 bases at J, leaving 7 bases unmatched. The CDR3 DNA sequence: TGTGCCACCAGCAGAAAAATTGGACAGGGTAATCAGCCCCAGCATTTT. The encoded protein is CATSRKIGQGNQPQHF. Supplemented by reference TRBV15 and TRBJ1-5, the full variable domain reads DAMVIQNPRYQVTQFGKPVTLSCSQTLNHNVMYWYQQKSSQAPKLLFHYYDKDFNNEADTPDNFQSRRPNTSFCFLDIRSPGLGDTAMYLCATSRKIGQGNQPQHFGDGTRLSIL.

Concerning this clone itself: Additional DNA sequences in this sample encode the identical CDR3. The chain has TRBV6-4 and TRBJ2-2; 7 bases match TRBD1. V was clipped by 6 bases and J by 3 bases; unmatched bases: 4. Germline CDR1 is MRHNA and CDR2 is SNTAGT. There are 14 residues in the CDR3. CDR3 bases: TGTGCCAGCAGGCGACAGGGTCACACCGGGGAGCTGTTTTTT. Amino acids: CASRRQGHTGELFF.

This clone came up once. This chain joins TRBV5-5 and TRBJ2-1; maybe TRBD1 (5 bases). Germline CDR1 SGHKS, CDR2 YYEKEE (reference sequence). The V end was cut by 2 bases, the J end by 10 bases, with 10 bases between. CDR3 length equals 12 residues. The CDR3 loop reads CASSFQGREQFF. In DNA form, the CDR3 reads TGTGCCAGCAGCTTTCAGGGCAGGGAGCAGTTCTTC. The full variable domain, completed using reference TRBV5-5 and TRBJ2-1, is DAGVTQSPTHLIKTRGQQVTLRCSPISGHKSVSWYQQVLGQGPQFIFQYYEKEERGRGNFPDRFSARQFPNYSSELNVNALLLGDSALYLCASSFQGREQFFGPGTRLTVL.

The rearrangement joins TRBV5-1 to TRBJ2-5; D is perhaps TRBD1 (6 bases). V was cut by 4 bases and J by 1 base, with 11 bases left in between. Germline V gene lookup returns CDR1 SGHRS and CDR2 YFSETQ. CDR3 length: 14 amino acids. The DNA of the CDR3 is TGCGCCAGCAGCACCGGACAGTCCCAAGAGACCCAGTACTTC. Translated: CASSTGQSQETQYF.